This T cell receptor (beta chain) emerged from a study of T cell responses to AZD1222 COVID-19 vaccine. Data came from immunoSEQ multiplex PCR; TCRdb stores just in-frame clones and leaves some out. The sample consists of about 150,000 clones, more than 90% of them appearing once. Study-level results: Of the AZD1222 recipients, only six were seropositive at baseline. Within unmutated variant regions lay the reported targets of nearly half of spike-specific TCRs. Following two doses of AZD1222, Spike-specific TCR breadth and depth rose.

Germline CDR1 is MNHEY and CDR2 is SMNVEV (reference sequence). Trimming removed 5 bases from V and 6 bases from J; junction bases left unmatched: 10. This CDR3 contains 15 residues. With respect to this clone: Its target is not known.

The chain couples TRBV27 to TRBJ2-7; 10 bases are shared with TRBD2. This receptor was obtained from an adult who received the AZD1222 COVID-19 vaccine. Sequencing was performed on peripheral blood, taken 28 days after the second AZD1222 dose. CDR3 DNA: TGTGCCAGCAGTACCGAGAAAGCGGGAGGGCCCGAGCAGTACTTC. Protein: CASSTEKAGGPEQYF.